This is a list of T cell receptor beta chains from one sample in a study of blood T cell repertoires in COVID-19. Clones were read by immunoSEQ multiplex PCR, and TCRdb kept only the in-frame ones, dropping some. Of approximately 71,000 clones in the sample, roughly 82% were seen once. Material for sequencing was peripheral blood. The receptors were gathered from a woman older than 75 with acute or convalescent COVID-19. Both conserved end residues are part of each CDR3. D genes are given only for firm matches. Size is stated for part of the rows, as once, few or many counts, or as a class when the clone is expanded.

- 16 TRBJ2-1 TRBD2 TRBV7-9 CASSLVASGIGHEQFF TGTGCCAGCAGCTTAGTAGCTAGCGGGATTGGTCATGAGCAGTTCTTC
- 16 TRBJ2-1 TRBD2 TRBV7-6 CASSSLLAGTNDEQFF TGTGCCAGCAGCTCCCTACTAGCGGGGACGAACGATGAGCAGTTCTTC
- 13 TRBJ1-2 TRBD1 TRBV11-2 CASSSTGGGGYTF TGTGCCAGCAGTTCCACAGGGGGAGGCGGCTACACCTTC
- 14 TRBJ1-2 - TRBV7-9 CASSLVGADYGYTF TGTGCCAGCAGCTTAGTAGGGGCGGACTATGGCTACACCTTC
- 14 TRBJ2-2 - TRBV6-6 CASSYGLYTGELFF TGTGCCAGCAGTTACGGGCTATACACCGGGGAGCTGTTTTTT
- 15 TRBJ1-6 - TRBV10-3 CAISDPRGGNPPLHF TGTGCCATCAGTGACCCCCGGGGGGGAAACCCACCCCTCCACTTT
- 16 TRBJ2-3 TRBD1 TRBV7-2 CASSPPDRGGTDTQYF TGTGCCAGCAGCCCGCCGGACAGGGGTGGGACAGATACGCAGTATTTT
once 15 TRBJ1-1 - TRBV24-1 CATSGLGSTNTEAFF TGTGCCACCAGTGGCCTGGGGAGCACGAACACTGAAGCTTTCTTT
- 14 TRBJ1-5 TRBD1 TRBV5-1 CASSYGTGGWPQHF TGCGCCAGCAGCTACGGGACAGGGGGTTGGCCCCAGCATTTT
- 12 TRBJ1-1 - TRBV29-1 CSGRQTNTEAFF TGCAGCGGGAGACAGACGAACACTGAAGCTTTCTTT
once 13 TRBJ1-1 TRBD1 TRBV29-1 CSVERGRNTEAFF TGCAGCGTTGAGAGGGGGCGGAACACTGAAGCTTTCTTT
- 14 TRBJ1-4 - TRBV15 CATSRDPGREKLFF TGTGCCACCAGCAGAGATCCGGGTAGGGAAAAACTGTTTTTT
- 14 TRBJ1-1 - TRBV5-1 CASSLRVKNTEAFF TGCGCCAGCAGCTTGAGAGTAAAAAACACTGAAGCTTTCTTT
- 13 TRBJ2-1 - TRBV2 CASSEIRINEQFF TGTGCCAGCAGTGAAATTCGTATCAATGAGCAGTTCTTC
- 13 TRBJ1-5 - TRBV27 CASSWTPYQPQHF TGTGCCAGCAGTTGGACACCATATCAGCCCCAGCATTTT
- 12 TRBJ2-7 - TRBV10-3 CAIRASSYEQYF TGTGCCATCAGGGCCTCCTCCTACGAGCAGTACTTC
- 19 TRBJ2-1 TRBD1 TRBV3-1/TRBV3-2 CASSQDIGTGYIGGREQFF TGTGCCAGCAGCCAAGATATAGGGACAGGGTATATCGGAGGCCGTGAGCAGTTCTTC
- 14 TRBJ2-7 - TRBV15 CATSRAGGAYEQYF TGTGCCACCAGCAGAGCGGGTGGAGCCTACGAGCAGTACTTC
- 13 TRBJ1-1 - TRBV12-3/TRBV12-4 CASRGTGDTEAFF TGTGCCAGCAGGGGGACGGGAGACACTGAAGCTTTCTTT